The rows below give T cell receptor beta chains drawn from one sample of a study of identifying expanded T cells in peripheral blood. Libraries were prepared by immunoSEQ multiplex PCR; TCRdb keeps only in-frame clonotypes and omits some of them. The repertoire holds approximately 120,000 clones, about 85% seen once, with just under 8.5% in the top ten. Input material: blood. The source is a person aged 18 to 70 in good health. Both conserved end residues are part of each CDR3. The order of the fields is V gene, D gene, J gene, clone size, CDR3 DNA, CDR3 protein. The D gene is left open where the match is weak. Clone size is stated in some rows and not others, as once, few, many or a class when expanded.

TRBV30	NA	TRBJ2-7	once	TGCGCCTGGAATTTTCTGGGTTACGAGCAGTACTTC	CAWNFLGYEQYF
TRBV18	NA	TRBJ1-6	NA	TGTGCCAGCTCATACGAACCCGCTCTCAACACGGGAGCACCCCTCCACTTT	CASSYEPALNTGAPLHF
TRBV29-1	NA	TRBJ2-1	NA	TGCAGCGTTAGGTCCCTGGATAATGAGCAGTTCTTC	CSVRSLDNEQFF
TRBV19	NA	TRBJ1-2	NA	TGTGCCAGTAGTATACGGGTAGTTGACTATGGCTACACCTTC	CASSIRVVDYGYTF
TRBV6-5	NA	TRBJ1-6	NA	TGTGCCAGCAGCCCACAAGATAGCGTAGGTTCACCCCTCCACTTT	CASSPQDSVGSPLHF
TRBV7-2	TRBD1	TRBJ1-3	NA	TGTGCCAGCAGCCCAGGGGGTGCCAACTCTGGAAACACCATATATTTT	CASSPGGANSGNTIYF
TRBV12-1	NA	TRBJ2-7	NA	NA	CASSFGGGTGLVEQYF
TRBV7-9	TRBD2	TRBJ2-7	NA	TGTGCCAGCAGCTCGACTAGCGATCACCCGGACGAGCAGTACTTC	CASSSTSDHPDEQYF
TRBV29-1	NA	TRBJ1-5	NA	TGCAGCGTTGAGTGGGATAGCAATCAGCCCCAGCATTTT	CSVEWDSNQPQHF
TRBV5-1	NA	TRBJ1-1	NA	TGCGCCAGCAGCTTAGGACAAATAAAAGTGAACACTGAAGCTTTCTTT	CASSLGQIKVNTEAFF
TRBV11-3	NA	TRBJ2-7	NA	TGTGCCAGCAGCGCCTCCGGGCCCCCGAGGGACGAGCAGTACTTC	CASSASGPPRDEQYF
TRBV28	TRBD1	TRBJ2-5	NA	TGTGCCAGCAGCCCTGGACAGGGTCAAGAGACCCAGTACTTC	CASSPGQGQETQYF
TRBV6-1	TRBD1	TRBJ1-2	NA	TGTGCCAGCAGTGAGGACAGGGAAGGAGTGGCCACCTATGGCTACACCTTC	CASSEDREGVATYGYTF
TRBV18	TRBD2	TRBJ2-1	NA	TGTGCCAGCTCACCTCAGCGGGGGGGGAACTACAATGAGCAGTTCTTC	CASSPQRGGNYNEQFF
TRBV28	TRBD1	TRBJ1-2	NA	TGTGCCAGCAGTCCCCCCGGGACAGGGGGCATTTACTATGGCTACACCTTC	CASSPPGTGGIYYGYTF
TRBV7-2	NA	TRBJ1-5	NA	TGTGCCAGCAGCTTAGCTGTCAGCGCGAATCAGCCCCAGCATTTT	CASSLAVSANQPQHF
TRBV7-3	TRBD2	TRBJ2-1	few	TGTGCCAGCAGCTATAGCGGGGGAGGGGTAGGTGAGCAGTTCTTC	CASSYSGGGVGEQFF
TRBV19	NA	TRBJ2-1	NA	TGTGCCAGTAGTATAAAGGGGCGCTACAATGAGCAGTTCTTC	CASSIKGRYNEQFF
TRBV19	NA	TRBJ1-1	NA	TGTGCCAGTAGCCAGGACAGAAGAACTGAAGCTTTCTTT	CASSQDRRTEAFF
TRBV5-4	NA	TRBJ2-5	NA	TGTGCCAGCAGCTTGGGCGAAGAGGCCCAGTACTTC	CASSLGEEAQYF
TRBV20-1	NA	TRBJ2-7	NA	TGCAGTGCTAGTCGCAGCTACGAGCAGTACTTC	CSASRSYEQYF
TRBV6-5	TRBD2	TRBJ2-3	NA	TGTGCCAGCAGCTTTAGCGGGGGGGCCTCAGATACGCAGTATTTT	CASSFSGGASDTQYF
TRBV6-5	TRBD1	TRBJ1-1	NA	TGTGCCAGCACTCTAACAGGGGGTGGTGAAGCTTTCTTT	CASTLTGGGEAFF
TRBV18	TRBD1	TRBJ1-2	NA	TGTGCCAGCTCACCTTCAGGGGGCGAATGGAATGGCTACACCTTC	CASSPSGGEWNGYTF
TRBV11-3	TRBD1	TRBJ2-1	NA	TGTGCCAGCAGCTACTCAGGACAGGGGTTGAGGAATGAGCAGTTCTTC	CASSYSGQGLRNEQFF
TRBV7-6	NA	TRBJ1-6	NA	TGTGCCAGCAGCTTAGCAGAGAATTCACCCCTCCACTTT	CASSLAENSPLHF
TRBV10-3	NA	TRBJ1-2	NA	TGTGCCATCAGTGCTGGGAGTGCTAACTTCACTAACTATGGCTACACCTTC	CAISAGSANFTNYGYTF
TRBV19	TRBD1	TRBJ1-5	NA	TGTGCCAGTACCTTCAGGGGGCAGGATCAGCCCCAGCATTTT	CASTFRGQDQPQHF
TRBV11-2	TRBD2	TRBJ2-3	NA	TGTGCCAGCAGCCGTAGACTAGCGGAAACAGATACGCAGTATTTT	CASSRRLAETDTQYF
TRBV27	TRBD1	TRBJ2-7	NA	TGTGCCAGCAGTTTGGGGACAGGGTCCGAGCAGTACTTC	CASSLGTGSEQYF
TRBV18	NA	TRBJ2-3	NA	TGTGCCAGCTCACCCGTCACAGGGACAGATACGCAGTATTTT	CASSPVTGTDTQYF
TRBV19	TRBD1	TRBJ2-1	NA	TGTGCCTCCTTAAAGCAGGGGGCGCGGGGAAATGAGCAGTTCTTC	CASLKQGARGNEQFF
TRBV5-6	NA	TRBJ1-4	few	TGTGCCAGCAGCCTCGGGCCTTTCAATGAAAAACTGTTTTTT	CASSLGPFNEKLFF
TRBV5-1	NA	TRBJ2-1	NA	TGCGCCAGCAAGGTTGGGGGGAACAATGAGCAGTTCTTC	CASKVGGNNEQFF
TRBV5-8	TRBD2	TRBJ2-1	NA	TGTGCCAGCAACAATGATGGGACTAGCGGGGGGGTCAACAATGAGCAGTTCTTC	CASNNDGTSGGVNNEQFF
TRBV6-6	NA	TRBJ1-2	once	TGTGCCAGCAGCCACAGGGAGGACGGCTACACCTTC	CASSHREDGYTF
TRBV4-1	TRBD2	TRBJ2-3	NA	TGCGCCAGCAGCCGTGGACTAGCGGGAAACACAGATACGCAGTATTTT	CASSRGLAGNTDTQYF
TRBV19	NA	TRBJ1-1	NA	TGTGCCAGTAGTATAGTGGACCTATGGCGACAGCTCTGCACTGAAGCTTTCTTT	CASSIVDLWRQLCTEAFF
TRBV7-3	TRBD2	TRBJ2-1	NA	TGTGCCAGCAGCTTAAATAGCGGGGTGTACAATGAGCAGTTCTTC	CASSLNSGVYNEQFF
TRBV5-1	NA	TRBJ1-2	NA	TGCGCCAACAGCTTGTATGGAGTGAATGGCTACACCTTC	CANSLYGVNGYTF
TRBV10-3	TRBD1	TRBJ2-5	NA	TGTGCCATCAGTGGGGGGACAGGGCGCCCCCAAGAGACCCAGTACTTC	CAISGGTGRPQETQYF
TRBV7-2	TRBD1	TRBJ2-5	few	TGTGCCAGCAGCGGCACAGGGGCCCAAGAGACCCAGTACTTC	CASSGTGAQETQYF
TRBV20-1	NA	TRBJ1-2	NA	TGCAGTGCTAGAGTTAGCTATGGCTACACCTTC	CSARVSYGYTF
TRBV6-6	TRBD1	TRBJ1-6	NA	TGTGCCAGCGGAAGACAGGGAGGTAATTCACCCCTCCACTTT	CASGRQGGNSPLHF
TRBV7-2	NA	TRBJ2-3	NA	TGTGCCAGCAGCTCCCGGGGTGGACTGTCCCCAGATACGCAGTATTTT	CASSSRGGLSPDTQYF
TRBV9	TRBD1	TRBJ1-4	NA	TGTGCCAGCAGCTCCAGGGGGCTTTCTAATGAAAAACTGTTTTTT	CASSSRGLSNEKLFF
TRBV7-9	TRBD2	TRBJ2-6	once	TGTGCCAGCAGCTTGAGCGGGGGTTCCTCTGGGGCCAACGTCCTGACTTTC	CASSLSGGSSGANVLTF
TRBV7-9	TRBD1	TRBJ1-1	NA	TGTGCCAGCAGCTTAGGACAGGGCACTGAAGCTTTCTTT	CASSLGQGTEAFF
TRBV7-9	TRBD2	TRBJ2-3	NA	TGTGCCAGCAGCCCGGGACTAGAGATTGATACGCAGTATTTT	CASSPGLEIDTQYF
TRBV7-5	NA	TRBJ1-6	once	TGTGCCAGAAGCTTAGATGGGGGAACAAATTCACCCCTCCACTTT	CARSLDGGTNSPLHF
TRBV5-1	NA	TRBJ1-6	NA	TGCGCCAGCAGCTTGGGGGTTGGATTAGGGGATAATTCACCCCTCCACTTT	CASSLGVGLGDNSPLHF
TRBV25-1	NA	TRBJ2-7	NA	TGTGCCAGCAGTCTAAGATCCTACGAGCAGTACTTC	CASSLRSYEQYF
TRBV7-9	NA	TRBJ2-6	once	TGTGCCAGCAGCTTAGATAGACGCTGGGGCTCTGGGGCCAACGTCCTGACTTTC	CASSLDRRWGSGANVLTF